The sequence of this T cell receptor beta chain was determined in a study of cytomegalovirus exposure and HLA in healthy donors. As to this clone: The antigen is not known.

Use of 60 Vbeta and 13 Jbeta primers characterized the PCR. Produced via immunoSEQ multiplex PCR; TCRdb's table is partial and in-frame only. The table shows under 150,000 clones, with about four fifths occurring only once. Study observations and caveats: Apart from CMV serostatus, no immune exposure information was available. The study listed some 160 cytomegalovirus-associated TCR beta chains. A few of the chains that were CMV-associated were confirmed in vitro to be specific for CMV antigens.

V was trimmed by 3 bases and J by 4 bases, leaving 10 bases between them. CDR1 is SQVTM, CDR2 ANQGSEA, per germline. This CDR3 region has 14 residues. The TCR sequence derives from a man aged 30 to 45 in good health and CMV-seropositive. Sample: PBMCs. The rearrangement joins TRBV29-1 to TRBJ2-6, with no clear D. The CDR3 DNA reads TGCAGCGTTGATCTAGGCGGCGGGGCCAACGTCCTGACTTTC. Protein product: CSVDLGGGANVLTF.